These 8 T cell receptor beta chains originate from one sample sequenced in a study of monozygotic twins with inflammatory bowel disease. TCRdb processed the 5' RACE reads again and assigns one entry to each CDR3 protein, with no DNA. Recorded for this sample: more than 85,000 distinct CDR3 sequences. Sequenced: blood. The receptors were gathered from a human donor with ulcerative colitis or Crohn's disease, or a healthy co-twin of an affected twin (not recorded which).

V and J are TRBV12-3 or TRBV12-4 and TRBJ2-1; without DNA, the TCRdb call of TRBD1 cannot be checked. The CDR3 extends over 16 amino acids. The CDR3 region is CASSFPGGASYNEQFF.

V gene TRBV20-1 combines with J gene TRBJ1-4; the TCRdb D gene call, TRBD1, has no DNA to confirm it. The CDR3 contains 12 residues. The germline V gene encodes CDR1 DFQATT and CDR2 SNEGSKA (reference sequence). This CDR3 reads CSARQGAEKLFF.

The chain uses TRBV6-2 or TRBV6-3 and TRBJ1-1; TCRdb names TRBD1, which stays unverified in the absence of DNA. The CDR3 covers 14 residues. The germline V gene encodes CDR1 MNHEY and CDR2 SVGEGT. CDR3 residues: CASSRPRDNTEAFF.

The CDR3 sequence is CASSIPTSGSSGELFF. The chain is built from TRBV9 and TRBJ2-2; the D call from TCRdb, TRBD2, cannot be confirmed without DNA. CDR3 length: 16 residues. Per the germline V gene, CDR1 is SGDLS and CDR2 is YYNGEE. The whole variable domain, filled in from reference TRBV9 and TRBJ2-2, reads DSGVTQTPKHLITATGQRVTLRCSPRSGDLSVYWYQQSLDQGLQFLIQYYNGEERAKGNILERFSAQQFPDLHSELNLSSLELGDSALYFCASSIPTSGSSGELFFGEGSRLTVL.

V is TRBV12-3 or TRBV12-4 and J is TRBJ2-1; TCRdb's D call of TRBD2 is untestable without DNA. This CDR3 has 18 residues. CDR3 sequence reads: CASSSTLSSGSYDNEQFF.

This chain links TRBV10-3 with TRBJ2-5; no DNA is available, so the TRBD2 call from TCRdb remains unchecked. Germline V gene sequence: CDR1 ENHRY, CDR2 SYGVKD. CDR3 length equals 15 residues. CDR3 in amino acids: CAISEGTSGGETQYF.

This rearrangement joins TRBV20-1 to TRBJ1-6. The CDR3 is 14 residues long. Germline V CDR1 and CDR2: DFQATT, SNEGSKA (reference sequence). CDR3 region: CSARDDQSVSPLHF.

This chain joins TRBV12-3 or TRBV12-4 and TRBJ2-2; the D call from TCRdb, TRBD1, cannot be confirmed without DNA. This CDR3 is 17 amino acids long. The CDR3 protein is CASRSWAGTGYTGELFF.